A single sample is the source of the 7 T cell receptor beta chains below, sequenced in a study of beta chain features in type 1 diabetes. TCRB transcripts that were expressed got sequenced, as all of the isolated RNA had been reverse transcribed. The assay was immunoSEQ multiplex PCR, and TCRdb's table has in-frame clones only and misses some. The sample lists hundreds of thousands of clones, approximately 10% occurring once. The sample taken for sequencing was naive CD4+ T cells from blood. These receptors originate from a woman aged 25 to 39 in good health.

This clone was seen a few times. The chain uses TRBV12-5 and TRBJ2-1; D gene unclear. This CDR3 is 15 amino acids long. Germline lookup yields CDR1 LGHNT and CDR2 FRNRAP. Trimming removed 7 bases at V and 3 bases at J, with 16 bases between. CDR3 bases: TGTGCTAGTGCCCCTCCGGGTCTCATCTACAATGAGCAGTTCTTC. As protein: CASAPPGLIYNEQFF.

This sequence joins TRBV28 and TRBJ2-1; maybe TRBD1 (6 bases). The germline CDR1 and CDR2 sequences are MDHEN and SYDVKM. With 5 bases removed from V and 3 bases from J, the gap between germline ends came to 11 bases. This CDR3 contains 14 residues. CDR3 loop: CASSPDRNYNEQFF. The CDR3, as DNA: TGTGCCAGCAGTCCGGACAGAAACTACAATGAGCAGTTCTTC.

The chain employs TRBV5-1 and TRBJ2-5; the match to TRBD1 covers 9 bases. There are 14 residues in the CDR3. Germline CDR1 and CDR2: SGHRS and YFSETQ. Unmatched junction bases numbered 3, after V lost 3 bases and J lost 3 bases. Here the CDR3 reads CASSSGTGKETQYF. CDR3 nucleotides: TGCGCCAGCAGCTCAGGGACAGGGAAAGAGACCCAGTACTTC.

This clone was seen a handful of times. The chain recombines TRBV15 with TRBJ2-5; 12 nucleotides match TRBD1. The J segment lost 5 bases and the V segment lost 1 base, leaving 5 bases of the junction unmatched. This CDR3 spans 16 amino acids. In germline, CDR1 is LNHNV, CDR2 YYDKDF (reference sequence). The CDR3 DNA reads TGTGCCACCAGCAGAGTGGGACAGGGGGCCGGGGAGACCCAGTACTTC. Protein sequence: CATSRVGQGAGETQYF. The full variable domain, rest sourced from reference TRBV15 and TRBJ2-5, is DAMVIQNPRYQVTQFGKPVTLSCSQTLNHNVMYWYQQKSSQAPKLLFHYYDKDFNNEADTPDNFQSRRPNTSFCFLDIRSPGLGDTAMYLCATSRVGQGAGETQYFGPGTRLLVL.

There are a few counts of this clone. The CDR3 DNA sequence: TGTGCCAGCAGTTCCGGACAGGGGGCAGATACGCAGTATTTT. Translated, it gives CASSSGQGADTQYF. The chain carries TRBV6-1 and TRBJ2-3; TRBD1 matches at 10 bases. The CDR3 is 14 amino acids. V was pared by 5 bases and J by 4 bases, with 3 bases of the junction left unmatched. From germline, CDR1 is MNHNS and CDR2 SASEGT.

This clone was found a few times. The chain couples TRBV4-2 to TRBJ2-1, with 8 positions matching TRBD2. From germline, CDR1 is LGHNA and CDR2 YNFKEQ. The trim removed 4 bases at V and 7 bases at J, leaving 9 bases unmatched. This CDR3 contains 15 residues. As DNA, the CDR3 is TGTGCCAGCAGCCCCAACCGGGAGGGCCCGAATGAGCAGTTCTTC. It translates to CASSPNREGPNEQFF.

The chain is built from TRBV27 and TRBJ2-7; TRBD2 aligns across 7 bases. CDR1 and CDR2 from the germline V gene are MNHEY and SMNVEV (reference sequence). This CDR3 comprises 15 residues. J gave up 4 bases and V 3 bases, and 9 bases lay outside the gene matches. The CDR3 region is CASSFGLGTSYEQYF. DNA of the CDR3: TGTGCCAGCAGTTTCGGACTAGGGACGAGTTACGAGCAGTACTTC.